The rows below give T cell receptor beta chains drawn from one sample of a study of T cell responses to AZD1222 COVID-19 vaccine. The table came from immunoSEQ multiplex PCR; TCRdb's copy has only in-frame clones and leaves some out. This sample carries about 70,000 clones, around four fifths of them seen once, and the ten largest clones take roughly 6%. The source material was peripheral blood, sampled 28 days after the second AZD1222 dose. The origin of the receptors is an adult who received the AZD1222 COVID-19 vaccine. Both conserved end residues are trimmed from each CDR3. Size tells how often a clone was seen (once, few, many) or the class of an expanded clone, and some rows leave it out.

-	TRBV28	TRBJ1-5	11	ASSLVGNQPQH
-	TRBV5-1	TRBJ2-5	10	ASSPRGTGEY
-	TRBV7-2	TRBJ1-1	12	ASSNSRGDTEAF
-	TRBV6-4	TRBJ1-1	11	ASSAGGYTEAF
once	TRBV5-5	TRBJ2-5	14	ASSLSQGEVPETQY
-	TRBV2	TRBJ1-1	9	ASSKHTEAF
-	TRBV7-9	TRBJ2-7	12	ASSQGLFADEQY
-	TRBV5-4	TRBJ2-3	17	ASSAGTSGGARFSDTQY
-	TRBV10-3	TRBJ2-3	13	AISERGLAEDTQY
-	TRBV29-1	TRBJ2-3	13	SVDPRGRGPDTQY
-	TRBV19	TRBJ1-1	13	ASGGAQGGNTEAF
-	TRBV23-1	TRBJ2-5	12	ASRHRDPEETQY
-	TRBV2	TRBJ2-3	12	ASRLAGGSDTQY
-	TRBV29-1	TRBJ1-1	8	SVVVTEAF
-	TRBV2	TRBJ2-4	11	ASSVEAENIQY
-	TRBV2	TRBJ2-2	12	ASRRQTNTGELF
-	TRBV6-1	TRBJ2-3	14	ASSDRTGRGTDTQY
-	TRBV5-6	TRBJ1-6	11	ASSFPGGGGPH
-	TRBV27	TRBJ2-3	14	ASSFSGGTSTDTQY
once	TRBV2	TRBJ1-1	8	ASSRREAF
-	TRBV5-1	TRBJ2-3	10	ASSLTTDTQY
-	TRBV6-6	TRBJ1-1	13	ASSYSISGKQEAF
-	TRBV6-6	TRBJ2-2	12	ASSLTVNTGELF
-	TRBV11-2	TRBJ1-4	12	ASSLEADNEKLF
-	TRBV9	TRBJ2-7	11	ASSVDTSYEQY
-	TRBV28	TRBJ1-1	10	ATGWTALEAF
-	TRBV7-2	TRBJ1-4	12	ASSQQGQGEKLF
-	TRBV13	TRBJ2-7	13	ASSLVGQTSYEQY
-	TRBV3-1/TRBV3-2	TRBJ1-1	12	ASSHFEGATEAF
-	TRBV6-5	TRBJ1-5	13	ASSSAQVRNQPQH
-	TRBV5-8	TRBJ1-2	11	ASSLIYGYGYT
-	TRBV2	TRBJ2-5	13	ASSAGFSPQETQY
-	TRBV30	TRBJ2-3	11	AWLGARGDTQY
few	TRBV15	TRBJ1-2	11	ATSVRTGSGYT
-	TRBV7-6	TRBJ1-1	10	ASSQGDTEAF
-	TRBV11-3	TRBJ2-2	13	ASSPRRDSTGELF
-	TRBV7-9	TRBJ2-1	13	ASSLEERSGNEQF
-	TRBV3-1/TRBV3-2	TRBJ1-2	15	ASSIHPRDSANYGYT
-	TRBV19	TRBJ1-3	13	ASSIRRALRNTIY
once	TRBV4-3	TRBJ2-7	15	ASSQEGPGQGLYEQY
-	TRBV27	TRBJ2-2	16	ASRRNGAVGGATGELF
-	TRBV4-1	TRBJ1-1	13	ASSHFGPAGTEAF
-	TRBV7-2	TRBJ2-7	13	ASSIQGGAPYEQY
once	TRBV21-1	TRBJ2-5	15	ASRNPSGGLGQETQY
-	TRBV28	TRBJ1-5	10	ASSWGGQPQH
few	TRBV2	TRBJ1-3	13	ASNADGFSSNTIY
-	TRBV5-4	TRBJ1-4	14	ASSLRTGATNEKLF
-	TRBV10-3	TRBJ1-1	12	AISSGGRNTEAF
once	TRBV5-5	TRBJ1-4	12	ASTLTGIAEKLF
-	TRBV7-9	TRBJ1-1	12	ASSQDSYLPEAF
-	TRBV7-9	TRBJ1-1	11	ASSLEQGAVAF
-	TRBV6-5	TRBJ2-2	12	ASSRTGRTGELF
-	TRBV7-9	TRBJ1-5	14	ASSFPITVSNQPQH
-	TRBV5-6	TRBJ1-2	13	ASSLGRGLDYGYT
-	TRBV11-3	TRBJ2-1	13	ASSLGGGPYNEQF
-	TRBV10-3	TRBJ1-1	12	AISAPGMNTEAF
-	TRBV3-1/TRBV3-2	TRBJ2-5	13	ASSLGAVRKETQY